These 14 T cell receptor beta chains were all obtained from the same sample, sequenced in a study of blood T cell repertoires in COVID-19. TCRdb's table, derived via immunoSEQ multiplex PCR, lists solely in-frame clones and lacks some. The sample yields roughly 38,000 clones, about three quarters seen once. The sequenced material came from peripheral blood. These receptors came from a man aged 70 or older with active or convalescent COVID-19.

The J gene is TRBJ1-5, the V gene TRBV11-2; no reliable D call. V lost 1 base and J lost 5, with 12 bases in between. Germline CDR1 and CDR2: SGHAT and FQNNGV. The CDR3 extends over 15 amino acids. The CDR3: CASSLGASGYQPQHF. CDR3 coding DNA: TGTGCCAGCAGCTTAGGTGCTTCGGGGTATCAGCCCCAGCATTTT.

DNA of the CDR3: TGTGCCAGCAGCTTAGGGGGACAAATCTCTGGAAACACCATATATTTT. Translating gives CASSLGGQISGNTIYF. The chain joins TRBV11-3 to TRBJ1-3; tentatively, D is TRBD1 (6 bases). The CDR3 sequence is 16 residues long. The V end was cut by 1 base, the J end by 0 bases, with 10 bases between. The germline CDR1 and CDR2 sequences are SGHNT and YENEEA. The variable domain in full, with the rest retrieved from reference TRBV11-3 and TRBJ1-3, is EAGVVQSPRYKIIEKKQPVAFWCNPISGHNTLYWYLQNLGQGPELLIRYENEEAVDDSQLPKDRFSAERLKGVDSTLKIQPAELGDSAVYLCASSLGGQISGNTIYFGEGSWLTVV.

The chain joins TRBV2 to TRBJ1-6; TRBD1 is a possible D gene (6 bases). Germline loops: CDR1 SNHLY, CDR2 FYNNEI. V lost 6 bases, J lost 8 bases, and 11 bases lay in between. There are 13 residues in the CDR3. CDR3 nucleotides: TGTGCCAGCAGAGAGACAGGCGATTCACCCCTCCACTTT. Translating it yields CASRETGDSPLHF.

The chain has TRBV6-5 and TRBJ2-3, with 7 bases identical to TRBD2. The V segment lost 8 bases and the J segment 6 bases; nucleotides outside the gene matches: 5. CDR1 and CDR2 (germline): MNHEY, SVGAGI. The CDR3 has 12 amino acids. The CDR3 spells CASGRGEDTQYF. Written as DNA, the CDR3 is TGTGCCAGCGGACGGGGGGAGGATACGCAGTATTTT.

The CDR3, as DNA: TGCGCCAGCAGCTCCTTTTTTTCCGGGACTAGCGGGAGGGGCACAGATACGCAGTATTTT. Translation gives CASSSFFSGTSGRGTDTQYF. The chain joins TRBV4-1 to TRBJ2-3; 16 bases line up with TRBD2. The CDR3 spans 20 residues. Germline V gives CDR1 MGHRA, CDR2 YSYEKL. V lost 5 bases to trimming and J lost 1 base; unmatched junction nucleotides: 12.

The rearrangement joins TRBV7-9 to TRBJ2-5, with TRBD2 matching over 7 bases. The germline V gene has CDR1 SEHNR and CDR2 FQNEAQ (reference sequence). The CDR3 length is 13 residues. V shed 8 bases and J 5 bases; nucleotides not matched to a gene: 8. Here the CDR3 DNA reads TGTGCCAGCGAGAGCGGGGCCGGGGAGACCCAGTACTTC. It codes for CASESGAGETQYF. Variable domain in full (rest from reference TRBV7-9 and TRBJ2-5): DTGVSQNPRHKITKRGQNVTFRCDPISEHNRLYWYRQTLGQGPEFLTYFQNEAQLEKSRLLSDRFSAERPKGSFSTLEIQRTEQGDSAMYLCASESGAGETQYFGPGTRLLVL.

This rearrangement joins TRBV30 to TRBJ1-3; D gene unclear. The CDR3 is 14 residues long. The V and J ends lost 5 bases and 4 bases respectively, with 15 bases between them. Germline-derived CDR1 and CDR2 are GTSNPN and SVGIG (reference sequence). CDR3 nucleotide sequence: TGTGCCTGGGGCAACGGGGTTGCAGGAAACACCATATATTTT. The encoded protein is CAWGNGVAGNTIYF.

This clone was detected a few times. This sequence joins TRBV19 and TRBJ1-5, with no clear D. Germline V gives CDR1 LNHDA, CDR2 SQIVND (reference sequence). There are 9 residues in the CDR3. The V and J ends lost 8 bases and 9 bases respectively, with 5 bases between them. CDR3 DNA: TGTGCCAGTGGGCCGCCCCAGCATTTT. It codes for CASGPPQHF.

The chain combines TRBV14 with TRBJ2-7, with 7 nucleotides matching TRBD1. CDR1 is SGHDN and CDR2 is FVKESK in the germline V gene. The CDR3 is 16 amino acids. V was clipped by 8 bases and J by 0 bases; unmatched bases: 13. The CDR3 DNA follows: TGTGCCAGCTCTTCCTTACCGGGACAGTCCTCCTACGAGCAGTACTTC. It specifies CASSSLPGQSSYEQYF.

This clone was detected a few times. The CDR3, as DNA: TGTGCCAGCAGCTTAGTTGGGGGGGCCACTGAAGCTTTCTTT. This translates into CASSLVGGATEAFF. The chain recombines TRBV11-2 with TRBJ1-1, with D maybe TRBD1 (6 bases). The CDR3 has 14 residues. The germline gives CDR1 SGHAT, CDR2 FQNNGV. With 1 base removed from V and 4 bases from J, the gap between germline ends came to 10 bases. Full variable domain (missing parts from reference TRBV11-2 and TRBJ1-1): EAGVAQSPRYKIIEKRQSVAFWCNPISGHATLYWYQQILGQGPKLLIQFQNNGVVDDSQLPKDRFSAERLKGVDSTLKIQPAKLEDSAVYLCASSLVGGATEAFFGQGTRLTVV.

The CDR3 DNA sequence: TGTGCCAGCAGCTATCAAAGGAGGGGCACTGAAGCTTTCTTT. Translation gives CASSYQRRGTEAFF. The chain employs TRBV7-8 and TRBJ1-1, with D possibly TRBD1 on 5 matching bases. This CDR3 spans 14 amino acids. The V end was cut by 4 bases, the J end by 4 bases, with 13 bases between. Germline CDR1 SGHVS, CDR2 FQNEAQ.

This clone is classed as medium-sized. The chain uses TRBV6-6 and TRBJ2-7; TRBD1 agrees at 8 bases. The CDR3 runs 13 residues. The V and J ends lost 6 bases and 4 bases, in that order; junction bases with no gene match: 5. Looked up from germline, CDR1 is MNHNY and CDR2 is SVGAGI (reference sequence). This CDR3 is CASSSGGRYEQYF. In DNA, the CDR3 is TGTGCCAGCAGCTCAGGGGGCAGGTACGAGCAGTACTTC.

This chain joins TRBV22-1 and TRBJ1-2; the DNA was not compared with TRBD1, the D call given in the table. TRBV22-1 is deemed a pseudogene. CDR3 length: 14 residues. CDR3 loop: CPGSARQENYGYTF. CDR3 DNA sequence: TGTCCTGGGAGCGCACGACAGGAGAACTATGGCTACACCTTC.

This clone was seen a single time. V is TRBV6-2 or TRBV6-3 and J is TRBJ2-1; TRBD2 agrees at 15 bases. In germline, CDR1 is MNHEY, CDR2 SVGEGT. V lost 0 bases and J lost 9; bases outside the gene matches: 9. The CDR3 has 18 amino acids. The CDR3 DNA sequence: TGTGCCAGCAGTTACTCAGGAGGGACTAGCGGGGGGTTGGGTGAGCAGTTCTTC. Protein sequence: CASSYSGGTSGGLGEQFF.